This entry lists 2 T cell receptor beta chains sequenced from one sample in a study of T-cell memory formation after mild COVID-19. TCRdb reanalysed the 5' RACE reads using MiXCR and keeps one entry per CDR3 protein. Among under 250,000 distinct CDR3 sequences, less than 20% were seen once, and the ten largest hold 2% to 2.5%. The source material was PBMCs or a T cell subset sorted from them (not recorded which). The source is an adult woman who had mild COVID-19 (a few samples of this study predate the infection). Cell type and time point are not known.

This clonotype showed up just a few times. The V and J genes are TRBV12-3 or TRBV12-4 and TRBJ2-6; D gene unclear. V shed 3 bases and J shed 0 bases, with 12 bases lying between them. This CDR3 has 17 residues. The CDR3 coding sequence is TGTGCCAGCAGTTTCGGAACACTATCCTCTGGGGCCAACGTCCTGACTTTC. Encoded protein: CASSFGTLSSGANVLTF.

This clonotype was detected only a few times. This sequence joins TRBV9 and TRBJ2-1; 10 bases are a match to TRBD1. CDR3 length: 15 amino acids. CDR1 is SGDLS and CDR2 is YYNGEE in the germline V gene. V trimming: 3 bases; J trimming: 7 bases; junction bases outside the gene matches: 7. DNA of the CDR3: TGTGCCAGCAGCGAAAGACAGGGGGCGGGGAATGAGCAGTTCTTC. This encodes CASSERQGAGNEQFF.